A single sample gave rise to the 9 T cell receptor beta chains below, sequenced in a study of regulatory T cells in long-lasting Graves disease (dated by TCRdb to 2020 to 2023). The meaning of the sample's time point label: persistent/refractory GD, antithyroid drugs over 5 years with positive TRAb. For both TCR sequencing and RNA sequencing, RNA was extracted from PBMCs in TRIzol. Library creation used multiplex PCR. These reads were obtained on an Illumina HiSeq 4000. CDR3 regions were amplified by Arm-PCR with iRepertoire HTBI primers to construct TCR beta libraries. Using fastp trimming at Q25 and MiXCR clonotype assembly, TCRdb reanalyzed the public sequencing data and kept in-frame beta chains. CDR3 protein sequences are deduplicated, and each keeps its most common genes and DNA. The sample table contains 300,000 to 400,000 distinct CDR3 sequences; only one count was recorded for about 19% of them. Roughly 29% of the sample is in the top ten clones.

The material was peripheral blood mononuclear cells (PBMCs), obtained when the disease was refractory, from a patient treated with antithyroid drugs. These TCRs come from a female donor with Graves disease.

The chain couples TRBV10-3 to TRBJ2-1, with TRBD2 matching 7 bases. Germline-derived CDR1 and CDR2 are ENHRY and SYGVKD. This CDR3 region has 16 residues. Germline trimming cut 3 bases from V and 3 bases from J; bases unmatched to any gene: 8. CDR3 coding DNA: TGTGCCATCAGTGACTCGACCGGGAGGTACTACAATGAGCAGTTCTTC. Protein: CAISDSTGRYYNEQFF.

The table lists this clonotype with many counts. The chain has TRBV2 and TRBJ1-5, with a tentative D call TRBD1 (6 bases). There are 15 residues in the CDR3. Germline V gives CDR1 SNHLY, CDR2 FYNNEI. The V end lost 5 bases, the J end lost 1 base, and 12 bases lay between the germline ends. CDR3 sequence reads: CASSWGGQSNQPQHF. In nucleotides, the CDR3 is TGTGCCAGCAGTTGGGGTGGACAGAGCAATCAGCCCCAGCATTTT.

This clonotype was seen many times. The chain is built from TRBV12-3 or TRBV12-4 and TRBJ1-2; TRBD1 matches at 7 bases. J gave up 6 bases and V 9 bases, and 7 bases lay outside the gene matches. This CDR3 contains 12 residues. The CDR3 sequence: CASWDSPDGYTF. In DNA, the CDR3 is TGTGCCAGTTGGGACAGCCCGGATGGCTACACCTTC.

This clonotype has just a few counts. The CDR3 protein is CASKPLDRGKDQPQHF. In DNA form, the CDR3 reads TGTGCCAGTAAACCTCTCGACAGGGGAAAGGATCAGCCCCAGCATTTT. V usage is TRBV19 and J usage is TRBJ1-5, with 8 bases fitting TRBD1. This CDR3 comprises 16 residues. Germline V gene sequence: CDR1 LNHDA, CDR2 SQIVND (reference sequence). The V and J ends lost 7 bases and 5 bases, in that order; junction bases with no gene match: 13.

The chain carries TRBV6-1 and TRBJ1-5; D gene ambiguous. The CDR3 spans 11 residues. Germline CDR1 reads MNHNS; CDR2 reads SASEGT. Trimming left V 7 bases short and J 9 bases short, with 10 bases between. CDR3 nucleotides: TGTGCCAGCAAAAATCCAGGGCCCCAGCATTTT. It codes for CASKNPGPQHF.

The chain combines TRBV5-6 with TRBJ2-3; perhaps TRBD1 as D (5 bases). The CDR3 runs 16 residues. The germline gives CDR1 SGHDT, CDR2 YYEEEE. The V end lost 4 bases, the J end lost 0 bases, and 15 bases lay between the germline ends. The CDR3, as DNA: TGTGCCAGCAGCCTTCGAAGCACAGGAAGCACAGATACGCAGTATTTT. Translating gives CASSLRSTGSTDTQYF.

The CDR3 sequence is CASSTAGTGELFF. CDR3 sequence (DNA): TGCGCCAGCAGCACGGCGGGCACCGGGGAGCTGTTTTTT. V gene TRBV5-1 combines with J gene TRBJ2-2, with D possibly TRBD2 on 5 matching bases. Trimming shortened V by 4 bases and J by 4 bases, and 8 bases separated the two germline ends. The CDR3 sequence is 13 residues long. Germline CDR1 is SGHRS and CDR2 is YFSETQ.

J is TRBJ1-5 and V is TRBV12-3 or TRBV12-4; 9 nucleotides align to TRBD1. CDR3 size: 16 residues. Unmatched junction bases numbered 12, after V lost 5 bases and J lost 7 bases. The CDR3 loop reads CASSPRQGEARQPQHF. The CDR3, as DNA: TGTGCCAGCAGTCCCAGACAGGGGGAGGCACGGCAGCCCCAGCATTTT.

This clonotype was picked up one time. A read error is possible here, since a much larger clone lies one base away. The chain recombines TRBV24-1 with TRBJ2-5, with D perhaps matching TRBD1 or TRBD2 (5 bases each). This CDR3 comprises 15 residues. Trimming removed 1 base at V and 7 bases at J, with 15 bases between. Germline CDR1 reads KGHDR; CDR2 reads SFDVKD. In DNA, the CDR3 is TGTGCCACCAGTGATTTTTCGGGGTTCCAGGGGACCCAGTACTTC. Protein sequence: CATSDFSGFQGTQYF.